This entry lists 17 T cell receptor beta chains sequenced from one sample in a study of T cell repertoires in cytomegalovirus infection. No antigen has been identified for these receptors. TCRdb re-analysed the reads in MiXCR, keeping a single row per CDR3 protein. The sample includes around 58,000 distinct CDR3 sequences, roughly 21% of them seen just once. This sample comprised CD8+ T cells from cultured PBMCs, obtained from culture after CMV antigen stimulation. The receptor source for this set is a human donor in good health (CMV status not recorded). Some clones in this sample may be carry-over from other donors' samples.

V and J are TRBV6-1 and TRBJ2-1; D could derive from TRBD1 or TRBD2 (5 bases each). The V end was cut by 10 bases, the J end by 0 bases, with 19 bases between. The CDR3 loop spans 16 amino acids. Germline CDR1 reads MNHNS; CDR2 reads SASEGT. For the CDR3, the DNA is TGTGCCACAAATAAGAGACGGGGACGCTCCTACAATGAGCAGTTCTTC. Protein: CATNKRRGRSYNEQFF.

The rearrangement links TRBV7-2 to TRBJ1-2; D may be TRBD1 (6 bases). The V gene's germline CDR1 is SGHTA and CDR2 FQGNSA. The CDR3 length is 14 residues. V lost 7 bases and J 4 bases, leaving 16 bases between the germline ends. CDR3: CASNSPGGLYGYTF. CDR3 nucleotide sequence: TGTGCCAGCAACTCTCCGGGGGGGCTCTATGGCTACACCTTC. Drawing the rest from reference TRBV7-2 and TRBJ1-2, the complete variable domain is GAGVSQSPSNKVTEKGKDVELRCDPISGHTALYWYRQSLGQGLEFLIYFQGNSAPDKSGLPSDRFSAERTGGSVSTLTIQRTQQEDSAVYLCASNSPGGLYGYTFGSGTRLTVV.

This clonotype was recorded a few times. DNA of the CDR3: TGTGCCAGCAGCAGAAGACAGGGTAGGGATCAGCCCCAGCATTTT. This encodes CASSRRQGRDQPQHF. This chain links TRBV7-2 with TRBJ1-5; 7 bases map to TRBD1. The CDR3 spans 15 residues. Looked up from germline, CDR1 is SGHTA and CDR2 is FQGNSA. V trimming: 5 bases; J trimming: 5 bases; junction bases outside the gene matches: 9.

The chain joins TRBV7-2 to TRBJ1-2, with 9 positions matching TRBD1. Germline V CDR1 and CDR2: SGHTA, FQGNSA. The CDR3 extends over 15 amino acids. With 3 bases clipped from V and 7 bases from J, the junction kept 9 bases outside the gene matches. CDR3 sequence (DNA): TGTGCCAGCAGCTTGCCGGGACAGGGTTTTGTTGGCTACACCTTC. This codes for CASSLPGQGFVGYTF. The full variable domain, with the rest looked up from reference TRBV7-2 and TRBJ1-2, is GAGVSQSPSNKVTEKGKDVELRCDPISGHTALYWYRQSLGQGLEFLIYFQGNSAPDKSGLPSDRFSAERTGGSVSTLTIQRTQQEDSAVYLCASSLPGQGFVGYTFGSGTRLTVV.

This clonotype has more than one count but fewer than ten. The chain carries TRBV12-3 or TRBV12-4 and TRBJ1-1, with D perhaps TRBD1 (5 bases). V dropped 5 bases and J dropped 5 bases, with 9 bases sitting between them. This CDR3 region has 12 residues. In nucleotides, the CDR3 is TGTGCCAGCAGTCCGCAGGGAACTGAAGCTTTCTTT. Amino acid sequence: CASSPQGTEAFF.

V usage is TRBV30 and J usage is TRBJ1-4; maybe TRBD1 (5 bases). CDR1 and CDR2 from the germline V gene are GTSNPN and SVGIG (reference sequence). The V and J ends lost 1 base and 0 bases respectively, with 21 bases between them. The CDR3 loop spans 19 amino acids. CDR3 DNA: TGTGCCTGGAGTGGGGGGACCGACCGATATGGTGCAACTAATGAAAAACTGTTTTTT. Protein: CAWSGGTDRYGATNEKLFF.

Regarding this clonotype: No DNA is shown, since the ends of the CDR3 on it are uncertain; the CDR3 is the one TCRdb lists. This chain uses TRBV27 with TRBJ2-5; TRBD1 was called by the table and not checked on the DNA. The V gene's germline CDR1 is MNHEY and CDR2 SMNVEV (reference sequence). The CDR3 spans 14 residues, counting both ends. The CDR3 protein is CASSSSGVGETQYF.

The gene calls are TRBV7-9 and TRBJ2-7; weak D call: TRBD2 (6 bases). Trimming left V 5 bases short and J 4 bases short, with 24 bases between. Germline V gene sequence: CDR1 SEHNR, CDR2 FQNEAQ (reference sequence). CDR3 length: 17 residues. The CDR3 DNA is TGTGCCAGCAGCCCATCTGGAAGGAGGGGAACCTGGTACGAGCAGTACTTC. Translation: CASSPSGRRGTWYEQYF.

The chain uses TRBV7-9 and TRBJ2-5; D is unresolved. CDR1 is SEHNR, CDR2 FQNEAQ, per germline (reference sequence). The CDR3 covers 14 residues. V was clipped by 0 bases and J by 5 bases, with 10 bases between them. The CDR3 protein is CASSLALGMETQYF. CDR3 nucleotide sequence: TGTGCCAGCAGCTTAGCCTTGGGGATGGAGACCCAGTACTTC.

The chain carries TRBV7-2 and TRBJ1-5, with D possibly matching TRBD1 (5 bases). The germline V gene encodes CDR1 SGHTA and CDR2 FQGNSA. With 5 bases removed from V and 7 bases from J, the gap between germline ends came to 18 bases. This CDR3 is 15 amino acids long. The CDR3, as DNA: TGTGCCAGCAGCCCCTTCCCCGGCGGGGGGCAGCCCCAGCATTTT. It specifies CASSPFPGGGQPQHF.

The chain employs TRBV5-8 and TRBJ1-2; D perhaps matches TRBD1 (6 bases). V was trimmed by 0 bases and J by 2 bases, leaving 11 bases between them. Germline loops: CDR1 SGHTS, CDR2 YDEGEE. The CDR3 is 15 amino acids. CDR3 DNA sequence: TGTGCCAGCAGCTTGGTCGCCAGGGGAAACTATGGCTACACCTTC. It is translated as CASSLVARGNYGYTF.

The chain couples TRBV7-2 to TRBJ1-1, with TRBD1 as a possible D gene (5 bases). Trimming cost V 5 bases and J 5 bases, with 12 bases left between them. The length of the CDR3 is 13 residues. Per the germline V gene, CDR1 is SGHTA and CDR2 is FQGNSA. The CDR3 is CASSLRGWTEAFF. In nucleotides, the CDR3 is TGTGCCAGCAGCCTGCGGGGGTGGACTGAAGCTTTCTTT.

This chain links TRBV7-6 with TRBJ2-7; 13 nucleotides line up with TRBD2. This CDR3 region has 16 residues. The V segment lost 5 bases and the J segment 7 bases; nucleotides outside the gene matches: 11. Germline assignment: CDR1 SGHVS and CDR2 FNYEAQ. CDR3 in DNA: TGTGCCAGCAGCGGAGGACTAGCGGGGGACCCGAGGGAGCAGTACTTC. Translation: CASSGGLAGDPREQYF.

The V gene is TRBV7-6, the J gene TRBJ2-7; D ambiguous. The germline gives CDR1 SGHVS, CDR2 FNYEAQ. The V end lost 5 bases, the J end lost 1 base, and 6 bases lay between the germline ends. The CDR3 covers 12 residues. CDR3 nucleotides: TGTGCCAGCAGCAACTATTCCTACGAGCAGTACTTC. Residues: CASSNYSYEQYF. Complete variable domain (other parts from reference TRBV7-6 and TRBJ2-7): GAGVSQSPRYKVTKRGQDVALRCDPISGHVSLYWYRQALGQGPEFLTYFNYEAQQDKSGLPNDRFSAERPEGSISTLTIQRTEQRDSAMYRCASSNYSYEQYFGPGTRLTVT.

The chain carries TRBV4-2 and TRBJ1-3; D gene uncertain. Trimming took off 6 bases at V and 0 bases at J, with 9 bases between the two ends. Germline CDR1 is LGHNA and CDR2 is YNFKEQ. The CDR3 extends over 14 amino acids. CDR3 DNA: TGTGCCAGCAGGATAGGGAACTCTGGAAACACCATATATTTT. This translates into CASRIGNSGNTIYF.

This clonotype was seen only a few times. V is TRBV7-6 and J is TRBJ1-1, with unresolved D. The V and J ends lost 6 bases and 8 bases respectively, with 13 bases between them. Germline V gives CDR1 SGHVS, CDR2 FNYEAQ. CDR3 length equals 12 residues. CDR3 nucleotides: TGTGCCAGCAGTCAAAGTGGAGCAGAAGCTTTCTTT. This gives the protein CASSQSGAEAFF.

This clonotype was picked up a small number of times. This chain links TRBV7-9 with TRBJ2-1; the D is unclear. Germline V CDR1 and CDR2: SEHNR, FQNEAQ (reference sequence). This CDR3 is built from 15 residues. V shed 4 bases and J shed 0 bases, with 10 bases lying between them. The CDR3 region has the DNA TGTGCCAGCAGCTCTTCGACGAGCTCCTACAATGAGCAGTTCTTC. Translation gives CASSSSTSSYNEQFF.